Shown below are 18 T cell receptor beta chains from a single sample sequenced in a study of cytomegalovirus exposure and HLA in healthy donors. Data came from immunoSEQ multiplex PCR; TCRdb stores just in-frame clones and leaves some out. The sample gives approximately 260,000 clones, around 86% of which show up once; roughly 1% is in the top ten. Sequencing input: PBMCs. The receptors were sampled from a woman aged 18-35 years in good health and CMV-seronegative.

The CDR3 nucleotides read TGTGCCTGGAGTGTACTTGGACTAGCCGGGTCCTACGAGCAGTACTTC. This sequence encodes CAWSVLGLAGSYEQYF. This chain links TRBV30 with TRBJ2-7; 8 bases match TRBD2. Trimming removed 0 bases from V and 1 base from J; junction bases left unmatched: 8. There are 16 residues in the CDR3. Germline values: CDR1 GTSNPN, CDR2 SVGIG (reference sequence).

This chain uses TRBV27 with TRBJ1-6, with D perhaps TRBD1 (5 bases). Germline V gene data show CDR1 as MNHEY and CDR2 as SMNVEV (reference sequence). Trimming left V 0 bases short and J 10 bases short, with 13 bases between. The CDR3 totals 15 residues. The CDR3 DNA reads as TGTGCCAGCAGTTTATCCGGGGGGGGAATATCACCCCTCCACTTT. It yields the protein CASSLSGGGISPLHF.

The CDR3 nucleotides are TGTGCCTGGAGCGTGGGGTGGGGGGAAACTGGAAACACCATATATTTT. Translation gives CAWSVGWGETGNTIYF. V and J are TRBV30 and TRBJ1-3; possibly TRBD1 for D (5 bases). The V end lost 3 bases, the J end lost 2 bases, and 17 bases lay between the germline ends. Germline lookup yields CDR1 GTSNPN and CDR2 SVGIG (reference sequence). The length of the CDR3 is 16 residues.

This rearrangement joins TRBV30 to TRBJ2-5; D may be TRBD1 (5 bases). The CDR3 length is 16 residues. The V end was cut by 0 bases, the J end by 0 bases, with 14 bases between. Germline V lookup: CDR1 GTSNPN, CDR2 SVGIG (reference sequence). The CDR3 is CAWSVGDFWDQETQYF. CDR3 nucleotide sequence: TGTGCCTGGAGTGTAGGGGATTTCTGGGACCAAGAGACCCAGTACTTC.

The rearrangement links TRBV2 to TRBJ2-5; maybe TRBD2 (6 bases). The CDR3 totals 19 residues. Germline values: CDR1 SNHLY, CDR2 FYNNEI. Trimming took off 4 bases at V and 4 bases at J, with 28 bases between the two ends. The CDR3 region is CASSARVGRGTYQGETQYF. CDR3 sequence (DNA): TGTGCCAGCAGTGCCCGGGTCGGACGGGGGACCTATCAGGGAGAGACCCAGTACTTC. Filled out from reference TRBV2 and TRBJ2-5, the complete variable domain reads EPEVTQTPSHQVTQMGQEVILRCVPISNHLYFYWYRQILGQKVEFLVSFYNNEISEKSEIFDDQFSVERPDGSNFTLKIRSTKLEDSAMYFCASSARVGRGTYQGETQYFGPGTRLLVL.

The chain links TRBV7-2 to TRBJ1-3, with D hard to call. Trimming took off 5 bases at V and 0 bases at J, with 11 bases between the two ends. The CDR3 has 15 residues. The germline CDR1 and CDR2 sequences are SGHTA and FQGNSA. The CDR3 protein is CASSRGRGSGNTIYF. For the CDR3, the DNA is TGTGCCAGCAGCCGCGGGCGGGGCTCTGGAAACACCATATATTTT.

V gene TRBV5-6 combines with J gene TRBJ2-7, with a weak D call TRBD1 (6 bases). Germline assignment: CDR1 SGHDT and CDR2 YYEEEE. Trimming stripped 3 bases from V and 3 bases from J, with 16 bases between. The CDR3 has 15 amino acids. In nucleotides, the CDR3 is TGTGCCAGCAGCTCCAGCCCGGGACATCTCTACGAGCAGTACTTC. Encoded protein: CASSSSPGHLYEQYF.

Turning to this clone: The sample has other DNA sequences that encode this CDR3 too. The chain is built from TRBV5-1 and TRBJ2-7; no reliable D call. The germline V gene has CDR1 SGHRS and CDR2 YFSETQ. CDR3 length: 11 residues. V lost 3 bases and J lost 4, with 5 bases in between. In nucleotides, the CDR3 is TGCGCCAGCAGCTCCACATACGAGCAGTACTTC. This gives the protein CASSSTYEQYF.

J is TRBJ1-2 and V is TRBV19, with unresolved D. From germline, CDR1 is LNHDA and CDR2 SQIVND (reference sequence). V was cut by 10 bases and J by 7 bases, with 13 bases left in between. The CDR3 has 11 amino acids. The CDR3 DNA reads as TGTGCCACCGCCCAGGCGATTGGCTACACCTTC. Translated: CATAQAIGYTF.

V usage is TRBV10-2 and J usage is TRBJ2-1; 11 positions match TRBD1. CDR1 and CDR2 (germline): WSHSY, SAAADI. Trimming removed 4 bases from V and 6 bases from J; junction bases left unmatched: 2. The CDR3 covers 14 residues. CDR3 protein: CASSVGQGVNEQFF. The CDR3 DNA follows: TGCGCCAGCAGTGTGGGACAGGGGGTCAATGAGCAGTTCTTC.

This clone has just a few counts. The chain carries TRBV5-5 and TRBJ2-7; TRBD2 aligns across 7 bases. Germline values: CDR1 SGHKS, CDR2 YYEKEE (reference sequence). The V segment lost 9 bases and the J segment 4 bases; nucleotides outside the gene matches: 10. CDR3 size: 13 residues. DNA for the CDR3: TGTGCCACCACACCCAGGGAGGGGTACGAGCAGTACTTC. Encoded protein: CATTPREGYEQYF.

The V gene is TRBV19, the J gene TRBJ1-2, with D uncertain. The V and J ends lost 0 bases and 5 bases respectively, with 10 bases between them. The germline V gene encodes CDR1 LNHDA and CDR2 SQIVND (reference sequence). The CDR3 length is 14 residues. The CDR3 coding sequence is TGTGCCAGTAGTATAGACAGTAAATTGTATGGCTACACCTTC. Its protein product is CASSIDSKLYGYTF.

The genes are TRBV4-3 and TRBJ1-4; the D gene is possibly TRBD1 (6 bases). The length of the CDR3 is 15 residues. V was cut by 0 bases and J by 8 bases, with 13 bases left in between. CDR1 and CDR2 (germline): LGHNA, YSLEER. The CDR3 nucleotides are TGCGCCAGCAGCCAAGATGGCAGGGGAGGGGAAAAACTGTTTTTT. It encodes CASSQDGRGGEKLFF.

The chain joins TRBV18 to TRBJ1-2; 11 bases agree with TRBD1. Per the germline V gene, CDR1 is KGHSH and CDR2 is LQKENI. Trimming at V came to 3 bases and at J to 3 bases, leaving 3 bases not matched to a gene. CDR3 length: 15 residues. CDR3 DNA: TGTGCCAGCTCACCGGGACAGGGGGGTGACTATGGCTACACCTTC. It codes for CASSPGQGGDYGYTF.

The genes are TRBV10-3 and TRBJ2-7; 7 bases align to TRBD1. Germline V gives CDR1 ENHRY, CDR2 SYGVKD. Germline trimming cut 6 bases from V and 3 bases from J; bases unmatched to any gene: 5. The CDR3 covers 13 residues. CDR3 in DNA: TGTGCCATCAGACGGGACAGCTTCTACGAGCAGTACTTC. It yields the protein CAIRRDSFYEQYF.

This clone has a handful of counts. The genes are TRBV5-1 and TRBJ1-2; D perhaps matches TRBD1 (5 bases). Trimming took off 1 base at V and 6 bases at J, with 16 bases between the two ends. The CDR3 runs 15 residues. Germline V lookup: CDR1 SGHRS, CDR2 YFSETQ. The CDR3 spells CASSLTDPGGDGYTF. The CDR3 DNA sequence: TGCGCCAGCAGCTTGACCGACCCAGGAGGGGATGGCTACACCTTC.

The chain combines TRBV6-5 with TRBJ2-7, with D possibly being TRBD1 (5 bases). Trimming removed 7 bases at V and 5 bases at J, with 15 bases between. The CDR3 sequence is 13 residues long. The germline gives CDR1 MNHEY, CDR2 SVGAGI. The CDR3 DNA follows: TGTGCCAGCACCCTACCAGGGAAGAACGAGCAGTACTTC. It specifies CASTLPGKNEQYF.

The rearrangement uses TRBV19 and TRBJ1-5; D remains ambiguous. The germline V gene has CDR1 LNHDA and CDR2 SQIVND (reference sequence). The CDR3 totals 13 residues. The germline V and J ends were trimmed by 3 bases and 3 bases, with 6 bases remaining between them. CDR3 nucleotide sequence: TGTGCCAGTAGTATGGCAGTCAATCAGCCCCAGCATTTT. Protein: CASSMAVNQPQHF.